A selection of T cell receptor beta chains follows, all from one sample in a study of molecular identifiers for immune sequencing clone quantification. One entry per CDR3 protein, called by TCRdb with MiXCR from the PCR reads. The sample lists some 580,000 distinct CDR3 sequences, around 25% occurring once. Specimen: naive CD8+ T cells from blood, with Jurkat cell RNA spiked in. Receptors were obtained from a human donor in good health. Some libraries in this study had Jurkat cell RNA spiked in. Both conserved end residues are part of each CDR3. D genes are given only for firm matches. The size entry is marked missing in some rows and otherwise reads once, few, many or a size class.

D gene	clone size	V gene	J gene	CDR3 protein	CDR3 DNA
.	many	TRBV28	TRBJ2-3	CASSRLKVDTQYF	TGTGCCAGCAGTCGTCTAAAGGTCGATACGCAGTATTTT
TRBD1	few	TRBV7-9	TRBJ2-1	CASSFRDRGYNEQFF	TGTGCCAGCAGCTTCCGGGACAGGGGGTACAATGAGCAGTTCTTC
.	.	TRBV20-1	TRBJ2-7	CSARTHSSYEQYF	TGCAGTGCTAGGACACACAGCTCCTACGAGCAGTACTTC
.	few	TRBV6-2/TRBV6-3	TRBJ1-5	CASGGTFSNQPQHF	TGTGCCAGCGGGGGGACCTTTAGCAATCAGCCCCAGCATTTT
.	many	TRBV9	TRBJ2-7	CASSIGRGYEQYF	TGTGCCAGCAGTATAGGCCGGGGTTACGAGCAGTACTTC
.	many	TRBV3-1	TRBJ2-5	CASSQEGREETQYF	TGTGCCAGCAGCCAAGAGGGACGAGAAGAGACCCAGTACTTC
TRBD2	.	TRBV7-9	TRBJ2-7	CASSFGTSEDYEQYF	TGTGCCAGCAGTTTCGGGACTAGCGAGGACTACGAGCAGTACTTC
.	many	TRBV13	TRBJ1-1	CASSLGTDEAFF	TGTGCCAGCAGCTTAGGGACAGATGAAGCTTTCTTT
TRBD1	.	TRBV3-1	TRBJ2-5	CASSQDLDRGETQYF	TGTGCCAGCAGCCAAGATCTTGACAGGGGAGAGACCCAGTACTTC
TRBD2	few	TRBV28	TRBJ2-7	CASSLLGLAGRGEQYF	TGTGCCAGCAGTTTACTTGGACTAGCGGGAAGGGGCGAGCAGTACTTC
.	.	TRBV28	TRBJ1-1	CARSFGDLSNTEAFF	TGTGCGAGGAGTTTTGGTGATTTGTCGAACACTGAAGCTTTCTTT
.	few	TRBV5-6	TRBJ1-5	CASSLVRDTNQPQHF	TGTGCCAGCAGCTTGGTTCGGGACACAAATCAGCCCCAGCATTTT